This T cell receptor (beta chain) was sequenced in a study of shared clonotypes between healthy human individuals. Study-level findings and limits: When naive CD4 clonotypes were compared across a few donors, about 4.9% were shared.

Terminally differentiated effector memory CD45RA+ cells were left out of the naive CD8 fraction, which was CD45RO-negative and positively selected for CCR7. This clone was detected a few times. Its antigen remains unidentified. Clones were read by immunoSEQ multiplex PCR, and TCRdb kept only the in-frame ones, dropping some. This table holds about 650,000 clones, nearly 97% found once. V was pared by 6 bases and J by 10 bases, with 13 bases between. Germline V CDR1 and CDR2: SEHNR, FQNEAQ (reference sequence). This CDR3 contains 12 residues. The chain employs TRBV7-9 and TRBJ2-1, with D possibly being TRBD1 (6 bases). The source is a woman in her thirties in good health. The sequenced material came from naive CD8+ T cells sorted from blood. CDR3 coding DNA: TGTGCCAGCAGTCAAACAGGGTGGGAGCAGTTCTTC. Residues: CASSQTGWEQFF.